This TCR beta chain came from a study of blood T cells in healthy people across ages. The authors ran a second PCR of roughly 6 to 12 cycles using a sample-barcoded 5' primer and a J-beta primer mix. Each cDNA was tagged by a template-switch adaptor containing 12 random nucleotides. One entry per CDR3 protein results from TCRdb running MiXCR on the 5' RACE reads. The sample includes roughly 550,000 distinct CDR3 sequences, less than 25% of them seen just once. The CDR3 covers 11 residues. Germline V gives CDR1 GTSNPN, CDR2 SVGIG (reference sequence). V was shortened by 2 bases and J by 10 bases, with 8 bases between the two germline ends. Separately, the same data were catalogued under a study of T cells of mothers and their children.

The rearrangement uses TRBV30 and TRBJ1-4; D is uncertain. The sequence was collected from a boy younger than 18 in good health. Sequencing was done on a sample of blood. The CDR3 nucleotides are TGTGCCTGGAGTCGACCGGGAAAACTGTTTTTT. Translating it yields CAWSRPGKLFF.